This record concerns one TCR beta chain sequence. As yet, its antigen is unknown. Mismatch with germline at one junction end may stem from a read error. Germline values: CDR1 SGHDT, CDR2 YYEEEE. There are 13 residues in the CDR3. The data stem from a study of molecular identifiers for immune sequencing clone quantification. Study results and limitations: Clones that had above 20 RNA copies took up over 99% of effector molecules but under 1% in naive cells.

Previously described methods and listed TCR primers were employed for the bulk TCR libraries. TCRdb independently ran MiXCR on the PCR reads; one entry per CDR3 protein. Found here are approximately 680,000 distinct CDR3 sequences, around 25% of them singletons; the top ten hold approximately 0.75%. Sorted cell numbers of about 18,000 to 1,000,000, with 10%, 30% or 50% RNA, served as input for naive CD8 libraries. This receptor was identified in a human donor in good health. Some libraries in this study had Jurkat cell RNA spiked in. Sequencing was done on a sample of naive CD8+ T cells from blood, with Jurkat cell RNA spiked in. Described subset: FACS-sorted CD8+CD4-CCR7+CD45RA+ naive T cells. The J gene is TRBJ2-7, the V gene TRBV5-6, with 7 bases that match TRBD1. The CDR3 region has the DNA TGTGCCGGCAGCCCCAGACAGGGCGGCGAGCAGTACTTC. It encodes CAGSPRQGGEQYF.